These 26 T cell receptor beta chains were all obtained from the same sample, sequenced in a study of T cells in localized non-small cell lung cancer. Repertoires were generated with immunoSEQ multiplex PCR, while TCRdb's copy carries only in-frame clones and drops some. This table has fewer than 100,000 clones, roughly 87% appearing once. This material consisted of peripheral blood, taken before any cancer treatment. The receptors were sampled from a man aged 35 to 69 with stage I squamous cell lung carcinoma.

The rearrangement uses TRBV6-7 and TRBJ2-7; tentatively, D is TRBD1 (5 bases). TRBV6-7 counts as an open reading frame of uncertain function. The ends were cut back, 6 bases at V and 2 bases at J, with 11 bases in the middle. This CDR3 has 13 residues. This CDR3 is CASSQTETYEQYF. For the CDR3, the DNA is TGTGCCAGCAGCCAGACAGAAACCTACGAGCAGTACTTC.

The chain employs TRBV7-2 and TRBJ1-6; D is unresolved. There are 17 residues in the CDR3. Germline values: CDR1 SGHTA, CDR2 FQGNSA. V was clipped by 1 base and J by 4 bases, with 14 bases between them. The CDR3 reads CASSLEIRYGYNSPLHF. In DNA, the CDR3 is TGTGCCAGCAGCTTAGAGATTAGGTACGGGTATAATTCACCCCTCCACTTT.

This chain uses TRBV5-1 with TRBJ2-3, with no clear D. V shed 6 bases and J shed 1 base, with 9 bases lying between them. The V gene's germline CDR1 is SGHRS and CDR2 YFSETQ. CDR3 length: 13 amino acids. In nucleotides, the CDR3 is TGCGCCAGCAAAGCGAGCGGCACAGATACGCAGTATTTT. Residues: CASKASGTDTQYF.

This chain links TRBV7-2 with TRBJ2-1, with a tentative D call TRBD2 (6 bases). The CDR3 consists of 17 residues. Germline assignment: CDR1 SGHTA and CDR2 FQGNSA. Trimming cost V 1 base and J 4 bases, with 17 bases left between them. The CDR3 loop reads CASSLVGGATGYNEQFF. DNA for the CDR3: TGTGCCAGCAGCTTAGTGGGGGGAGCCACCGGGTACAATGAGCAGTTCTTC.

This clone was seen a handful of times. J is TRBJ1-5 and V is TRBV30; the D gene is possibly TRBD1 (6 bases). The ends were cut back, 0 bases at V and 5 bases at J, with 14 bases in the middle. The CDR3 length is 15 residues. CDR1 is GTSNPN, CDR2 SVGIG, per germline (reference sequence). The CDR3 coding sequence is TGTGCCTGGAGTGTACATGGGGGCAGCTATCAGCCCCAGCATTTT. This gives the protein CAWSVHGGSYQPQHF. Full variable domain (missing parts from reference TRBV30 and TRBJ1-5): SQTIHQWPATLVQPVGSPLSLECTVEGTSNPNLYWYRQAAGRGLQLLFYSVGIGQISSEVPQNLSASRPQDRQFILSSKKLLLSDSGFYLCAWSVHGGSYQPQHFGDGTRLSIL.

In this sample, this clone turned up once. The CDR3: CASSVGFWETQYF. In nucleotides, the CDR3 is TGTGCCAGCAGCGTAGGATTCTGGGAGACCCAGTACTTC. The V call is TRBV9, the J call TRBJ2-5, with D unresolved. This CDR3 contains 13 residues. Germline V CDR1 and CDR2: SGDLS, YYNGEE. The V end lost 0 bases, the J end lost 5 bases, and 8 bases lay between the germline ends.

This clone was seen more than once but under ten times. The chain employs TRBV30 and TRBJ2-6; no clear D. The CDR3 covers 14 residues. V was shortened by 0 bases and J by 3 bases, with 6 bases between the two germline ends. Germline V gene lookup returns CDR1 GTSNPN and CDR2 SVGIG (reference sequence). The CDR3 sequence is CAWSVKGGANVLTF. For the CDR3, the DNA is TGTGCCTGGAGTGTAAAGGGTGGGGCCAACGTCCTGACTTTC.

The genes are TRBV5-1 and TRBJ2-7, with D hard to call. The germline V and J ends were trimmed by 5 bases and 0 bases, with 9 bases remaining between them. CDR1 and CDR2 (germline): SGHRS, YFSETQ. The CDR3 has 13 residues. The CDR3 nucleotides read TGCGCCAGCAGTTATCTTAGCTCCTACGAGCAGTACTTC. It encodes CASSYLSSYEQYF.

The V and J genes are TRBV28 and TRBJ2-5; 12 bases match TRBD2. This CDR3 contains 13 residues. Trimming at V came to 9 bases and at J to 5 bases, leaving 4 bases not matched to a gene. Germline-derived CDR1 and CDR2 are MDHEN and SYDVKM. The CDR3 loop is CASLAGGTETQYF. CDR3 DNA sequence: TGTGCCAGTCTAGCGGGGGGGACGGAGACCCAGTACTTC.

The chain links TRBV7-9 to TRBJ1-1; D is possibly TRBD1 (5 bases). CDR1 SEHNR and CDR2 FQNEAQ come from the germline V gene (reference sequence). The V and J ends lost 5 bases and 3 bases respectively, with 13 bases between them. This CDR3 region has 14 residues. The CDR3 DNA is TGTGCCAGCAGCCCTCAGGGCCCCCACACTGAAGCTTTCTTT. The encoded protein is CASSPQGPHTEAFF.

J is TRBJ1-4 and V is TRBV5-4, with D uncertain. This CDR3 spans 15 amino acids. Germline CDR1 reads SGHNT; CDR2 reads YYREEE (reference sequence). V was trimmed by 3 bases and J by 5 bases, leaving 14 bases between them. CDR3 coding DNA: TGTGCCAGCAGCTCAAATACCGGAGGGAATGAAAAACTGTTTTTT. This encodes CASSSNTGGNEKLFF. The complete variable domain, with remaining parts taken from reference TRBV5-4 and TRBJ1-4, reads ETGVTQSPTHLIKTRGQQVTLRCSSQSGHNTVSWYQQALGQGPQFIFQYYREEENGRGNFPPRFSGLQFPNYSSELNVNALELDDSALYLCASSSNTGGNEKLFFGSGTQLSVL.

The chain recombines TRBV5-4 with TRBJ1-2, with D unresolved. Germline values: CDR1 SGHNT, CDR2 YYREEE (reference sequence). The length of the CDR3 is 13 residues. V was clipped by 0 bases and J by 0 bases, with 3 bases between them. The CDR3 sequence: CASSLGANYGYTF. The CDR3 nucleotides are TGTGCCAGCAGCTTGGGGGCTAACTATGGCTACACCTTC. Full variable domain (remainder filled in from reference TRBV5-4 and TRBJ1-2): ETGVTQSPTHLIKTRGQQVTLRCSSQSGHNTVSWYQQALGQGPQFIFQYYREEENGRGNFPPRFSGLQFPNYSSELNVNALELDDSALYLCASSLGANYGYTFGSGTRLTVV.

This clone counts as medium-sized. This chain links TRBV7-2 with TRBJ1-2, with a possible D match to TRBD1 (5 bases). CDR3 length: 15 amino acids. V lost 1 base, J lost 4 bases, and 13 bases lay in between. Germline loops: CDR1 SGHTA, CDR2 FQGNSA. The CDR3 region is CASSLGRMGGYGYTF. The CDR3 DNA is TGTGCCAGCAGCTTAGGGCGTATGGGGGGCTATGGCTACACCTTC.

This clone was observed a single time. The chain has TRBV28 and TRBJ2-7, with 10 bases identical to TRBD2. Germline trimming cut 6 bases from V and 0 bases from J; bases unmatched to any gene: 8. This CDR3 is 16 amino acids long. The germline gives CDR1 MDHEN, CDR2 SYDVKM. The CDR3 nucleotides are TGTGCCAGCAGGACTCCAAGCGGGGGGGCCTCCTACGAGCAGTACTTC. It specifies CASRTPSGGASYEQYF.

This clone came up a few times. The chain carries TRBV6-5 and TRBJ1-1, with a possible D match to TRBD1 (5 bases). Germline CDR1 MNHEY, CDR2 SVGAGI. This CDR3 is 15 amino acids long. V lost 2 bases and J 4 bases, leaving 14 bases between the germline ends. This CDR3 is CASSYLRGTGTEAFF. The CDR3 DNA sequence: TGTGCCAGCAGTTACCTCCGGGGGACGGGCACTGAAGCTTTCTTT.

This chain connects TRBV10-1 to TRBJ1-1, with 7 bases identical to TRBD1. The V segment lost 5 bases and the J segment 14 bases; nucleotides outside the gene matches: 11. Looked up from germline, CDR1 is WNHNN and CDR2 is SYGVQD (reference sequence). The CDR3 loop spans 12 amino acids. The CDR3 here is CASSRSTGNLFF. The CDR3 nucleotides are TGCGCCAGCAGTAGGTCGACAGGGAATTTATTCTTT.

This clone was seen a few times. This chain links TRBV7-2 with TRBJ1-5, with D perhaps TRBD1 (5 bases). The CDR3 length is 14 residues. V was clipped by 5 bases and J by 2 bases, with 10 bases between them. The germline V gene has CDR1 SGHTA and CDR2 FQGNSA. The DNA for the CDR3 is TGTGCCAGCAGCCCAGGGATGGGCAATCAGCCCCAGCATTTT. This codes for CASSPGMGNQPQHF. The variable domain in full, with the rest retrieved from reference TRBV7-2 and TRBJ1-5, is GAGVSQSPSNKVTEKGKDVELRCDPISGHTALYWYRQSLGQGLEFLIYFQGNSAPDKSGLPSDRFSAERTGGSVSTLTIQRTQQEDSAVYLCASSPGMGNQPQHFGDGTRLSIL.

This chain links TRBV13 with TRBJ2-6; the D gene is possibly TRBD1 (6 bases). V was clipped by 5 bases and J by 1 base, with 15 bases between them. The CDR3 loop spans 17 amino acids. The germline V gene encodes CDR1 PRHDT and CDR2 FYEKMQ (reference sequence). The CDR3 loop reads CASSPGQFLSGANVLTF. The DNA for the CDR3 is TGTGCCAGCAGCCCCGGACAGTTTCTTTCTGGGGCCAACGTCCTGACTTTC.

The chain uses TRBV5-4 and TRBJ2-5; D may be TRBD1 or TRBD2 (5 bases each). CDR3 length: 15 residues. Germline CDR1 is SGHNT and CDR2 is YYREEE (reference sequence). The V end was cut by 3 bases, the J end by 5 bases, with 17 bases between. The CDR3 coding sequence is TGTGCCAGCAGCTGGGACGCTTCAAGGGGCGAGACCCAGTACTTC. This gives the protein CASSWDASRGETQYF.

V and J are TRBV28 and TRBJ1-1; a possible D gene is TRBD1 (5 bases). CDR1 is MDHEN, CDR2 SYDVKM, per germline. Trimming removed 6 bases from V and 4 bases from J, with 12 bases in between. This CDR3 region has 13 residues. The CDR3 DNA follows: TGTGCCAGCAGCCCAAACGGGGGCACTGAAGCTTTCTTT. Residues: CASSPNGGTEAFF.

This sequence joins TRBV9 and TRBJ2-6; D remains ambiguous. Trimming removed 6 bases at V and 1 base at J, with 8 bases between. CDR3 length: 14 amino acids. Looked up from germline, CDR1 is SGDLS and CDR2 is YYNGEE. In nucleotides, the CDR3 is TGTGCCAGCAAGGTACAGTCTGGGGCCAACGTCCTGACTTTC. It encodes CASKVQSGANVLTF. Looking up the rest from reference TRBV9 and TRBJ2-6 gives the full variable domain: DSGVTQTPKHLITATGQRVTLRCSPRSGDLSVYWYQQSLDQGLQFLIQYYNGEERAKGNILERFSAQQFPDLHSELNLSSLELGDSALYFCASKVQSGANVLTFGAGSRLTVL.

The chain employs TRBV5-5 and TRBJ2-7, with D perhaps being TRBD1 or TRBD2 (5 bases each). Deletions cut 4 bases from V and 6 bases from J, with 17 bases between. This CDR3 comprises 14 residues. From germline, CDR1 is SGHKS and CDR2 YYEKEE (reference sequence). The CDR3 sequence: CASSPLGWGSEQYF. CDR3 DNA sequence: TGTGCCAGCAGCCCTCTAGGGTGGGGGAGCGAGCAGTACTTC.

The genes are TRBV28 and TRBJ2-1; D is perhaps TRBD1 (6 bases). Trimming left V 6 bases short and J 5 bases short, with 17 bases between. This CDR3 comprises 15 residues. Germline V lookup: CDR1 MDHEN, CDR2 SYDVKM. The CDR3: CASRIRDNFDNEQFF. The CDR3 DNA sequence: TGTGCCAGCAGGATCCGGGACAATTTCGACAATGAGCAGTTCTTC. Looking up the rest from reference TRBV28 and TRBJ2-1 gives the full variable domain: DVKVTQSSRYLVKRTGEKVFLECVQDMDHENMFWYRQDPGLGLRLIYFSYDVKMKEKGDIPEGYSVSREKKERFSLILESASTNQTSMYLCASRIRDNFDNEQFFGPGTRLTVL.

The V and J genes are TRBV5-1 and TRBJ1-2; no clear D gene. The CDR3 spans 14 residues. V was pared by 0 bases and J by 3 bases, with 9 bases between. CDR1 and CDR2 (germline): SGHRS, YFSETQ. The CDR3 DNA reads as TGCGCCAGCAGCTTGGAGTACTCAGACTATGGCTACACCTTC. Its translation is CASSLEYSDYGYTF. The full variable domain, completed using reference TRBV5-1 and TRBJ1-2, is KAGVTQTPRYLIKTRGQQVTLSCSPISGHRSVSWYQQTPGQGLQFLFEYFSETQRNKGNFPGRFSGRQFSNSRSEMNVSTLELGDSALYLCASSLEYSDYGYTFGSGTRLTVV.

The rearrangement uses TRBV6-5 and TRBJ1-2; 8 bases align to TRBD1. The CDR3 runs to 15 residues. V lost 0 bases to trimming and J lost 7 bases; unmatched junction nucleotides: 7. CDR1 is MNHEY and CDR2 is SVGAGI in the germline V gene. The CDR3 sequence is CASSYSRAGGSGYTF. The DNA for the CDR3 is TGTGCCAGCAGTTACTCTCGAGCAGGGGGCTCTGGCTACACCTTC.

The V call is TRBV25-1, the J call TRBJ1-4; TRBD1 is a possible D gene (6 bases). Trimming left V 6 bases short and J 3 bases short, with 8 bases between. This CDR3 has 13 amino acids. Germline V gene lookup returns CDR1 MGHDK and CDR2 SYGVNS. As DNA, the CDR3 is TGTGCCAGCAGGACAGGTTCTAATGAAAAACTGTTTTTT. It codes for CASRTGSNEKLFF.